This T cell receptor beta chain was sequenced in a study of T cells after yellow fever vaccination. Researchers made TCR cDNA using 5'RACE template switching, and this step added a universal primer site and UMIs. TCRdb used MiXCR to reprocess the 5' RACE reads, holding one entry per CDR3 protein. In the table there are 450,000 to 650,000 distinct CDR3 sequences, 20% to 25% of which are singletons. The V end lost 7 bases, the J end lost 7 bases, and 0 bases lay between the germline ends. The germline V gene encodes CDR1 SNHLY and CDR2 FYNNEI. The CDR3 contains 8 residues. Study results and caveats: Booster sampling recovered most clones from primary vaccination (96% CD4, approximately 90% CD8).

Remarks on this clonotype: Its specificity is not known.

This specimen was PBMCs, taken approximately 22 days after the first yellow fever vaccination. This sequence joins TRBV2 and TRBJ2-3; D is unclear. The receptor was isolated from a man aged 18 to 29 who received the YFV17D yellow fever vaccine. The CDR3 region has the DNA TGTGCCAGCAATACGCAGTATTTT. It encodes CASNTQYF.